This section outlines one TCR beta chain sequence together with its context. TCRdb fed the RACE reads into MiXCR, producing one record per CDR3 protein. The data hold around 200,000 distinct CDR3 sequences, with about 22% observed a single time. The CDR3 is 14 residues long. V was pared by 4 bases and J by 5 bases, with 14 bases between. The time point was: patch test 3, about 24 weeks after DPC sensitization. Treatment specified: therapeutic diphenylcyclopropenone sensitization with weekly scalp DPC. This record comes from a study of human T cells and chemical hapten exposure. Overall study context: Investigators sensitized 2 cm by 2 cm of upper inner arm skin with 2% DPC.

The chain recombines TRBV12-3 or TRBV12-4 with TRBJ2-5; D is ambiguous. Here the sequenced sample was whole blood, taken in connection with sensitization to the hapten diphenylcyclopropenone (DPC). This clonotype originated in a middle-aged woman with alopecia areata. Some clones in this sample may be carry-over from other donors' samples. This CDR3 is CASSYGPGLETQYF. The CDR3 DNA is TGTGCCAGCAGTTACGGCCCTGGGCTGGAGACCCAGTACTTC.